These T cell receptor beta chains were read from a single sample in a study of human T cells and chemical hapten exposure. MiXCR, run by TCRdb on the RACE reads, gives a single entry per CDR3 protein. This sample carries about 47,000 distinct CDR3 sequences, 3.7% of them seen once, and the ten largest clones take around 5.7%. Sequences were obtained from whole blood. Receptor source: a human donor in good health. Some clones in this sample may be carry-over from other donors' samples. CDR3s include the opening cysteine and the closing phenylalanine or tryptophan. D genes are given only for firm matches.

>TRBJ2-5|14|TRBV12-3/TRBV12-4|.
CASSIQETQETQYF
>TRBJ2-5|16|TRBV5-1|TRBD2
CASSQGLAGIQETQYF
>TRBJ2-1|20|TRBV28|TRBD2
CASSFPLGVVAGPSYNEQFF
>TRBJ1-5|16|TRBV18|TRBD1
CASSLSGGLKNQPQHF
>TRBJ2-5|14|TRBV6-5|TRBD1
CASSGTGVLETQYF
>TRBJ1-1|16|TRBV5-4|TRBD1
CASSSGQGAWDTEAFF
>TRBJ2-7|15|TRBV20-1|.
CSARSSSGLTYEQYF
>TRBJ1-2|14|TRBV28|.
CASSFSTTNYGYTF
>TRBJ2-2|15|TRBV6-5|TRBD2
CASSAQAGGTGELFF
>TRBJ2-4|12|TRBV29-1|.
CSVQNGGSIQYF
>TRBJ2-5|15|TRBV7-3|.
CASSLTPGSGKTQYF
>TRBJ1-6|14|TRBV15|.
CATSLAVSGSPLHF
>TRBJ1-1|15|TRBV4-1|TRBD1
CASRQGQGIGTEAFF
>TRBJ2-7|13|TRBV29-1|.
CSVSGTQSYEQYF